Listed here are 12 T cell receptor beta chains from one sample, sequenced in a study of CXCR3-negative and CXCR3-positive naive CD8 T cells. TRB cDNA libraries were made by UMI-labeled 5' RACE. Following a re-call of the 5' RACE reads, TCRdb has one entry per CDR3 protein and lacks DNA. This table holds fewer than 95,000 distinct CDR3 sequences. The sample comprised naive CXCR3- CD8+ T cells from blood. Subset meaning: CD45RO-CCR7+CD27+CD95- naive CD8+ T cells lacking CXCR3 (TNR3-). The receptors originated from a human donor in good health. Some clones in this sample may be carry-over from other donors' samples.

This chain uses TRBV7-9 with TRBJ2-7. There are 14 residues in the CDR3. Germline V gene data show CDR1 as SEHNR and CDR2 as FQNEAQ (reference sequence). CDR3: CASSHSTDSYEQYF.

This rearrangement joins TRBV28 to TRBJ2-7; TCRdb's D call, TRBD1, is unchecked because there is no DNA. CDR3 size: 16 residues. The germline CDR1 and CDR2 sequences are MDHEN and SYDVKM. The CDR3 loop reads CASSLGRDRGEYEQYF.

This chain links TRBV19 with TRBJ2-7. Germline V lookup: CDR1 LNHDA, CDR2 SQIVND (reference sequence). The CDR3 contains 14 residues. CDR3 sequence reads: CACSRSGGSYEQYF.

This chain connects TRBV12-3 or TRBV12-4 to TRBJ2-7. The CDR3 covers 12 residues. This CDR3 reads CASSLRGYEQYF.

The chain's CDR3 is CASRPASSYEQYF. This chain connects TRBV7-8 to TRBJ2-7. This CDR3 contains 13 residues. CDR1 and CDR2 (germline): SGHVS, FQNEAQ.

CDR3 sequence reads: CASSLLGETQYF. The chain recombines TRBV28 with TRBJ2-5. CDR1 and CDR2 from the germline V gene are MDHEN and SYDVKM. The CDR3 loop spans 12 amino acids.

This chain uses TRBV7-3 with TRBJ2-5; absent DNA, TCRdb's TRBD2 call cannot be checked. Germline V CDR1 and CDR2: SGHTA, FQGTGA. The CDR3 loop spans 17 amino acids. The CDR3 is CASSLGLAGLQKETQYF.

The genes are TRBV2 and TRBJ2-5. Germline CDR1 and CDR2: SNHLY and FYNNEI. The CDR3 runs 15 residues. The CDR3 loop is CASGALGTYQETQYF.

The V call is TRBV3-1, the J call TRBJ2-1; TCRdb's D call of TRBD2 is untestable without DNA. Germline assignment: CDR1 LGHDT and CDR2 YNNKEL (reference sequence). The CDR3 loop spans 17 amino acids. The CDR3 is CASSQEAGTSPSGEQFF.

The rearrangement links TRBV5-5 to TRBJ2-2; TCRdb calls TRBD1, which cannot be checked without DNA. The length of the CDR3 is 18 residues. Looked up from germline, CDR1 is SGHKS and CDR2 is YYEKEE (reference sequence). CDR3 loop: CASSLGHEGAGNTGELFF. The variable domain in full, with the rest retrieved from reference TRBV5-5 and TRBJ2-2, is DAGVTQSPTHLIKTRGQQVTLRCSPISGHKSVSWYQQVLGQGPQFIFQYYEKEERGRGNFPDRFSARQFPNYSSELNVNALLLGDSALYLCASSLGHEGAGNTGELFFGEGSRLTVL.

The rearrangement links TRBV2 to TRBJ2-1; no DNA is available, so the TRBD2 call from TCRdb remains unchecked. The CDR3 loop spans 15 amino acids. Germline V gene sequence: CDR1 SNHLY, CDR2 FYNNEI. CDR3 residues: CASSVGTSGINEQFF.

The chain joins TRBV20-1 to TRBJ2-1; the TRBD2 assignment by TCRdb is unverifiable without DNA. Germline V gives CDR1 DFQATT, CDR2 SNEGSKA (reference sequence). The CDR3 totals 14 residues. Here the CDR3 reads CSTLLAVLSNEQFF.